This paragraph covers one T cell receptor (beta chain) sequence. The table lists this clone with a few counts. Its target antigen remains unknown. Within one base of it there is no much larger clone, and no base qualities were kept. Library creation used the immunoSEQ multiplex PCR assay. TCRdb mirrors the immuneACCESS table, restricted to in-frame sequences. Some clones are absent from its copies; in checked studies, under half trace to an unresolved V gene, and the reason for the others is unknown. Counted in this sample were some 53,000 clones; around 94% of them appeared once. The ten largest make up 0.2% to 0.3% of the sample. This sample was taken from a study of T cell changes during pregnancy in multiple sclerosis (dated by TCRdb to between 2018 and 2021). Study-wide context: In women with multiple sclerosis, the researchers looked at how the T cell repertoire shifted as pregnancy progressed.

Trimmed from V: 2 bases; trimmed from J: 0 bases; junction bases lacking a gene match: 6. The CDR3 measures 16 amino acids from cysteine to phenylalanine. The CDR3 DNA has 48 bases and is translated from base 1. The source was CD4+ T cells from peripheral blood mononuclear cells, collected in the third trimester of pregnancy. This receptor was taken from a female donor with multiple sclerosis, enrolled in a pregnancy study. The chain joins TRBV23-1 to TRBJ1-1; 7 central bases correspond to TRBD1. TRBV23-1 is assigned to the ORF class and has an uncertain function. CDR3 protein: CASSQDGTDMNTEAFF. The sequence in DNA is TGCGCCAGCAGTCAAGACGGGACAGACATGAACACTGAAGCTTTCTTT.